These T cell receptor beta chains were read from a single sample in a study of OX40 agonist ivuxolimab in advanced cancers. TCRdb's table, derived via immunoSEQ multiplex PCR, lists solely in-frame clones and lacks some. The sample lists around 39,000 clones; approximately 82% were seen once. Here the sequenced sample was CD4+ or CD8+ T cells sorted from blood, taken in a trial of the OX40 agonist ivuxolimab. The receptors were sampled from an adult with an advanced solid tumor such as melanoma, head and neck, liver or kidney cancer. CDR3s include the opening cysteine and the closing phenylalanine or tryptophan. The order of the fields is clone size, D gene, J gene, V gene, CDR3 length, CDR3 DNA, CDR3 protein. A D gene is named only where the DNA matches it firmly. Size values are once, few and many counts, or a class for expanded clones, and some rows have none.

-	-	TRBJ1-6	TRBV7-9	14	TGTGCCAGCAGCTTAGAGGCCGATAATTCACCCCTCCACTTT	CASSLEADNSPLHF
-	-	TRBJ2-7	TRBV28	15	TGTGCCAGCAGTCTGGCGGGACCCATCTCCTACGAGCAGTACTTC	CASSLAGPISYEQYF
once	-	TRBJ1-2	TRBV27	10	TGTGCCAGCACGGGAGATGGCTACACCTTC	CASTGDGYTF
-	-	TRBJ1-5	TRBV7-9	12	TGTGCCAGCAGCTCGGACAATCAGCCCCAGCATTTT	CASSSDNQPQHF
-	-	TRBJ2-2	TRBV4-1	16	TGCGCCAGCAGCCAGGCCAACTTAGTGGCGGCCGGGGAGCTGTTTTTT	CASSQANLVAAGELFF
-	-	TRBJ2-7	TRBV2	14	TGTGCCAGCAGCCGGGACACCTCTTCCTACGAGCAGTACTTC	CASSRDTSSYEQYF
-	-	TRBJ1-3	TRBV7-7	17	TGTGCTAGCAGCTTAGGGGCCGGGACAACCTCTGGAAACACCATATATTTT	CASSLGAGTTSGNTIYF
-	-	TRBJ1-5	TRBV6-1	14	TGTGCCAGCAGTGTCACAGGGACGGATCAGCCCCAGCATTTT	CASSVTGTDQPQHF
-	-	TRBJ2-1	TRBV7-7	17	TGTGCTAGCAGCTCCGGCCTCTTGGGCAACGTCTACAATGAGCAGTTCTTC	CASSSGLLGNVYNEQFF
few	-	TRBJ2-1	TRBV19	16	TGTGCCAGTAGTATATCTAGGGGCTCGAGGGGGAGAGAGCAGTTCTTC	CASSISRGSRGREQFF
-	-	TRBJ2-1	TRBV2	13	TGTGCCAGCAGTGAATGGCAGATCAATGAGCAGTTCTTC	CASSEWQINEQFF
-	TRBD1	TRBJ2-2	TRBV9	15	TGTGCCAGCAGCGCACGAGGACAGGGGCACGGGGAGCTGTTTTTT	CASSARGQGHGELFF
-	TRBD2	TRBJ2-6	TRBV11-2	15	TGTGCCAGCAGGTTGCGGGGGACTGGGGCCAACGTCCTGACTTTC	CASRLRGTGANVLTF
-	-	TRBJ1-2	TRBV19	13	TGTGCCAGCACACTGACAAGAAACTATGGCTACACCTTC	CASTLTRNYGYTF